Listed below are T cell receptor beta chains from one sample, sequenced in a study of immune evolution from preneoplasia to lung adenocarcinoma. Some clones are missing from TCRdb's copy, which holds only in-frame ones; the method was immunoSEQ multiplex PCR. The sample shows roughly 5,300 clones, approximately 86% of them seen only once. The sequenced sample was FFPE invasive lung adenocarcinoma tissue. These receptors originate from a person aged 50-70 years with lung adenocarcinoma. CDR3s include the opening cysteine and the closing phenylalanine or tryptophan. A D gene is named only where the DNA matches it firmly. Rows may omit the clone size; those that give it use once, few, many or a size class.

j_call clone_size cdr3_length d_call v_call cdr3_aa cdr3_nt
TRBJ2-5 once 19 TRBD2 TRBV27 CATLSETGTSFEGKETQYF TGTGCCACCTTGTCGGAAACCGGGACTAGCTTTGAAGGGAAAGAGACCCAGTACTTC
TRBJ2-1 NA 14 NA TRBV5-4 CASSLGGTLNEQFF TGTGCCAGCAGCTTGGGCGGAACCCTCAATGAGCAGTTCTTC
TRBJ2-3 NA 16 TRBD2 TRBV6-5 CASSYYRSGSTDTQYF TGTGCCAGCAGTTACTACCGTAGCGGGAGTACAGATACGCAGTATTTT
TRBJ2-3 NA 18 TRBD2 TRBV27 CASSLFGGGLELTDTQYF TGTGCCAGCAGTTTATTTGGCGGAGGACTAGAGTTAACAGATACGCAGTATTTT
TRBJ2-2 NA 21 NA TRBV19 CAISPGDRGRLAGANTGELFF TGTGCCATCAGCCCGGGCGACAGGGGGCGCCTAGCGGGAGCGAACACCGGGGAGCTGTTTTTT
TRBJ1-4 NA 17 TRBD1 TRBV9 CASSVGDREFIDEKLFF TGTGCCAGCAGCGTAGGAGACAGGGAGTTTATAGATGAAAAACTGTTTTTT
TRBJ1-5 NA 15 NA TRBV6-5 CASSGDAYSNQPQHF TGTGCCAGCAGTGGGGATGCGTATAGCAATCAGCCCCAGCATTTT
TRBJ1-1 once 15 NA TRBV7-6 CASSLETGGNTEAFF TGTGCCAGCAGCTTAGAGACAGGAGGGAACACTGAAGCTTTCTTT
TRBJ2-3 NA 16 NA TRBV7-8 CASSFSGGHTTDTQYF TGTGCCAGCAGCTTCTCCGGGGGACACACAACAGATACGCAGTATTTT
TRBJ1-4 NA 14 NA TRBV6-1 CASSDSGAGEKLFF TGTGCCAGCAGTGATTCTGGGGCAGGTGAAAAACTGTTTTTT
TRBJ1-1 NA 15 TRBD1 TRBV6-1 CASRGQKGRNTEAFF TGTGCCAGCAGGGGACAGAAAGGGAGGAACACTGAAGCTTTCTTT
TRBJ1-2 NA 15 NA TRBV9 CASSASQGVIYGYTF TGTGCCAGCAGCGCATCACAGGGAGTCATTTATGGCTACACCTTC
TRBJ1-1 NA 13 NA TRBV25-1 CASSKGGAGEAFF TGTGCCAGCAGTAAGGGGGGCGCGGGTGAAGCTTTCTTT
TRBJ2-7 NA 13 NA TRBV6-5 CASTPSLGIEQYF TGTGCCAGCACACCTTCCCTTGGAATCGAGCAGTACTTC
TRBJ1-3 NA 17 NA TRBV14 CASSQEIPGNSGNTIYF TGTGCCAGCAGCCAAGAAATCCCAGGAAACTCTGGAAACACCATATATTTT
TRBJ1-3 NA 14 NA TRBV30 CAWSEVLSGNTIYF TGTGCCTGGAGTGAGGTACTCTCTGGAAACACCATATATTTT
TRBJ2-4 NA 18 NA TRBV7-9 CASSSTGPFYLAKNIQYF TGTGCCAGCAGCTCAACAGGGCCCTTCTACCTAGCCAAAAACATTCAGTACTTC
TRBJ2-1 NA 16 TRBD1 TRBV9 CASSVGRDSYYNEQFF TGTGCCAGCAGCGTAGGCCGGGACAGTTACTACAATGAGCAGTTCTTC
TRBJ2-1 NA 12 NA TRBV29-1 CSVEDGTPVEFF TGCAGCGTTGAAGATGGGACCCCCGTCGAGTTCTTC
TRBJ2-1 NA 13 NA TRBV12-5 CASGLGGSREQFF TGTGCTAGTGGTTTGGGCGGAAGCCGGGAGCAGTTCTTC
TRBJ2-7 NA 15 TRBD2 TRBV7-8 CASSLTSGSVHEQYF TGTGCCAGCAGCCTAACTAGCGGGAGTGTCCACGAGCAGTACTTC
TRBJ2-1 NA 15 TRBD2 TRBV6-5 CASQRAGGPSDEQFF TGTGCCTCCCAAAGGGCGGGAGGGCCATCCGATGAGCAGTTCTTC
TRBJ1-3 NA 15 NA TRBV15 CATSRDGSSGNTIYF TGTGCCACCAGCAGAGATGGGAGCTCTGGAAACACCATATATTTT
TRBJ1-2 NA 14 NA TRBV6-6 CASSKGSANYGYTF TGTGCCAGCAGCAAGGGGAGTGCTAACTATGGCTACACCTTC
TRBJ2-7 few 14 NA TRBV18 CASSRRGTTYEQYF TGTGCCAGCTCCCGAAGGGGGACAACCTACGAGCAGTACTTC
TRBJ2-3 NA 14 NA TRBV11-3 CASSLAGITDTQYF TGTGCCAGCAGCTTAGCTGGGATCACAGATACGCAGTATTTT
TRBJ2-1 NA 16 TRBD2 TRBV2 CASSERLAGVGDEQFF TGTGCCAGCAGTGAACGACTAGCGGGAGTTGGCGATGAGCAGTTCTTC
TRBJ1-3 NA 14 TRBD1 TRBV5-6 CASRIQGFGNTIYF TGTGCCAGCAGAATACAGGGGTTCGGAAACACCATATATTTT
TRBJ1-3 NA 16 NA TRBV2 CASSVGGVSSGNTIYF TGTGCCAGCAGTGTGGGGGGAGTGAGCTCTGGAAACACCATATATTTT
TRBJ1-1 NA 14 NA TRBV29-1 CSVARQHQNTEAFF TGCAGCGTTGCCCGACAGCACCAGAACACTGAAGCTTTCTTT
TRBJ2-1 NA 15 TRBD2 TRBV6-5 CASSWGLASKNEQFF TGTGCCAGCAGTTGGGGACTAGCGTCCAAAAATGAGCAGTTCTTC
TRBJ2-2 NA 12 NA TRBV11-3 CASSPYTGELFF TGTGCCAGCAGCCCCTACACCGGGGAGCTGTTTTTT
TRBJ2-7 few 14 NA TRBV7-2 CASSLNQITYEQYF TGTGCCAGCAGCCTCAATCAGATTACCTACGAGCAGTACTTC
TRBJ2-3 NA 14 TRBD2 TRBV5-1 CASSFSGTADTQYF TGCGCCAGCAGCTTTAGCGGGACGGCAGATACGCAGTATTTT
TRBJ2-7 once 11 TRBD2 TRBV28 CASSWREEQYF TGTGCCAGCAGTTGGCGGGAGGAGCAGTACTTC
TRBJ2-7 NA 15 NA TRBV12-5 CASGLMGVTGGEQYF TGTGCTAGTGGTTTGATGGGGGTTACAGGAGGGGAGCAGTACTTC
TRBJ2-7 NA 15 NA TRBV4-2 CASSQVLADVYEQYF TGTGCCAGCAGCCAAGTTCTGGCGGACGTCTACGAGCAGTACTTC
TRBJ2-2 NA 15 NA TRBV9 CASSAVGTNTGELFF TGTGCCAGCAGCGCAGTGGGGACCAACACCGGGGAGCTGTTTTTT
TRBJ2-7 NA 12 NA TRBV6-6 CASSRNEDEQYF TGTGCCAGCAGTCGAAATGAGGACGAGCAGTACTTC
TRBJ2-3 NA 15 NA TRBV15 CATSRVGSAADTQYF TGTGCCACCAGCAGAGTAGGTTCCGCCGCAGATACGCAGTATTTT
TRBJ1-1 NA 16 TRBD1 TRBV7-9 CASSSTWTGPNTEAFF TGTGCCAGCAGCTCGACCTGGACAGGGCCGAACACTGAAGCTTTCTTT
TRBJ2-5 NA 15 NA TRBV15 CATSVALGVGETQYF TGTGCCACCAGCGTGGCCCTGGGGGTCGGGGAGACCCAGTACTTC
TRBJ1-5 NA 15 NA TRBV4-2 CASSQDGTNGQPQHF TGTGCCAGCAGCCAAGATGGGACCAACGGTCAGCCCCAGCATTTT
TRBJ2-5 NA 14 NA TRBV28 CASTLGTIQETQYF TGTGCCAGCACCCTAGGGACCATCCAAGAGACCCAGTACTTC
TRBJ2-7 NA 16 TRBD2 TRBV6-1 CASSEGTSGNWYEQYF TGTGCCAGCAGTGAGGGGACTAGCGGGAATTGGTACGAGCAGTACTTC
TRBJ2-5 NA 10 NA TRBV28 CASLGETQYF TGTGCCTCCCTGGGAGAGACCCAGTACTTC
TRBJ2-1 NA 15 TRBD2 TRBV5-1 CASSLGLAGYNEQFF TGCGCCAGCAGCTTGGGCCTAGCGGGTTACAATGAGCAGTTCTTC
TRBJ2-1 NA 18 TRBD2 TRBV11-2 CASSLFPLTSGRNNEQFF TGTGCCAGCAGCTTGTTCCCCCTTACTAGCGGGAGGAACAATGAGCAGTTCTTC